These 15 T cell receptor beta chains were all obtained from the same sample, sequenced in a study of cytomegalovirus exposure and HLA in healthy donors. Vbeta (60) and Jbeta (13) primers were used in the PCR. Profiling relied on immunoSEQ multiplex PCR, and the TCRdb table lists in-frame clones only, not all of them. The table shows roughly 250,000 clones, with 70% to 90% occurring only once. The material sequenced was PBMCs. These receptors all stem from a woman between 35 and 50 years old in good health and CMV-seropositive.

J is TRBJ2-1 and V is TRBV5-6, with TRBD2 matching over 7 bases. J gave up 10 bases and V 0 bases, and 4 bases lay outside the gene matches. The CDR3 covers 13 residues. CDR1 and CDR2 from the germline V gene are SGHDT and YYEEEE. CDR3 nucleotide sequence: TGTGCCAGCAGCTTGGCAGGAGCGGGAGAGCAGTTCTTC. Translating gives CASSLAGAGEQFF.

V and J are TRBV6-4 and TRBJ2-3; 7 nucleotides align to TRBD2. Germline V gives CDR1 MRHNA, CDR2 SNTAGT. CDR3 length equals 14 residues. V lost 6 bases, J lost 0 bases, and 3 bases stayed unmatched. The CDR3 DNA is TGTGCCAGCAGGGGTAGCGGGAGCACAGATACGCAGTATTTT. Its translation is CASRGSGSTDTQYF.

This clone came up a few times. The chain couples TRBV29-1 to TRBJ2-4; TRBD1 agrees at 10 bases. V lost 4 bases and J lost 0; bases outside the gene matches: 3. The germline V gene has CDR1 SQVTM and CDR2 ANQGSEA. The CDR3 is 15 residues long. For the CDR3, the DNA is TGCAGCGTTGGACAGGGGGCCTTAGCCAAAAACATTCAGTACTTC. Translating it yields CSVGQGALAKNIQYF.

The rearrangement links TRBV25-1 to TRBJ2-7; 7 bases align to TRBD2. Germline trimming cut 6 bases from V and 2 bases from J; bases unmatched to any gene: 4. Germline V lookup: CDR1 MGHDK, CDR2 SYGVNS. This CDR3 comprises 13 residues. The chain's CDR3 is CASRGEGPYEQYF. DNA of the CDR3: TGTGCCAGCAGGGGGGAGGGCCCCTACGAGCAGTACTTC.

This rearrangement joins TRBV27 to TRBJ2-7; TRBD2 matches 11 bases. The germline CDR1 and CDR2 sequences are MNHEY and SMNVEV (reference sequence). This CDR3 spans 14 amino acids. Trimming removed 5 bases from V and 4 bases from J; junction bases left unmatched: 4. In DNA form, the CDR3 reads TGTGCCAGCAGTCACCGGACTAGCGGGTACGAGCAGTACTTC. It specifies CASSHRTSGYEQYF.

The chain uses TRBV15 and TRBJ2-7, with 9 bases aligning to TRBD1. Germline loops: CDR1 LNHNV, CDR2 YYDKDF (reference sequence). The CDR3 runs 14 residues. J was trimmed by 6 bases and V by 6 bases; bases with no gene match: 9. The CDR3 coding sequence is TGTGCCACCAGAGCGGACAGGGGCCCCCTCGAGCAGTACTTC. This translates into CATRADRGPLEQYF.

The chain joins TRBV7-8 to TRBJ2-1, with 11 bases matching TRBD2. The CDR3 extends over 16 amino acids. V shed 1 base and J 6 bases; nucleotides not matched to a gene: 5. Germline assignment: CDR1 SGHVS and CDR2 FQNEAQ. CDR3 sequence reads: CASSLDIAGGGNEQFF. CDR3 in DNA: TGTGCCAGCAGCTTAGATATAGCGGGAGGGGGCAATGAGCAGTTCTTC. Based on the CDR3 plus reference TRBV7-8 and TRBJ2-1, the full variable domain is GAGVSQSPRYKVAKRGQDVALRCDPISGHVSLFWYQQALGQGPEFLTYFQNEAQLDKSGLPSDRFFAERPEGSVSTLKIQRTQQEDSAVYLCASSLDIAGGGNEQFFGPGTRLTVL.

This clone was observed once. V and J are TRBV15 and TRBJ1-4; a weak D match, TRBD1 (6 bases). The germline V gene has CDR1 LNHNV and CDR2 YYDKDF (reference sequence). This CDR3 is built from 16 residues. V lost 0 bases and J 7 bases, leaving 15 bases between the germline ends. The CDR3 sequence is CATSRDGTGLGEKLFF. The CDR3 DNA follows: TGTGCCACCAGCAGAGATGGCACAGGGCTGGGTGAAAAACTGTTTTTT.

This rearrangement joins TRBV28 to TRBJ2-7, with D possibly matching TRBD1 (5 bases). V lost 3 bases to trimming and J lost 1 base, with 10 bases between them. The CDR3 runs 14 residues. From germline, CDR1 is MDHEN and CDR2 SYDVKM. CDR3 residues: CASSLFQGSYEQYF. The CDR3 DNA reads as TGTGCCAGCAGTTTGTTCCAGGGTTCCTACGAGCAGTACTTC. The full variable domain, completed using reference TRBV28 and TRBJ2-7, is DVKVTQSSRYLVKRTGEKVFLECVQDMDHENMFWYRQDPGLGLRLIYFSYDVKMKEKGDIPEGYSVSREKKERFSLILESASTNQTSMYLCASSLFQGSYEQYFGPGTRLTVT.

The chain has TRBV6-6 and TRBJ2-7; 9 nucleotides agree with TRBD1. The V and J ends lost 4 bases and 6 bases, in that order; junction bases with no gene match: 7. Looked up from germline, CDR1 is MNHNY and CDR2 is SVGAGI (reference sequence). This CDR3 has 14 residues. The CDR3 sequence: CASSLLQGAGEQYF. The CDR3 coding sequence is TGTGCCAGCAGTTTATTACAGGGGGCCGGCGAGCAGTACTTC.

The chain couples TRBV28 to TRBJ1-2, with TRBD1 identical over 7 bases. Trimming removed 6 bases from V and 2 bases from J; junction bases left unmatched: 3. Germline CDR1 MDHEN, CDR2 SYDVKM. The length of the CDR3 is 13 residues. The CDR3 nucleotides are TGTGCCAGCAGACCGGACAGGAACTATGGCTACACCTTC. It yields the protein CASRPDRNYGYTF.

The V gene is TRBV27, the J gene TRBJ2-7, with D possibly being TRBD1 (7 bases). This CDR3 has 15 residues. The V end lost 3 bases, the J end lost 5 bases, and 17 bases lay between the germline ends. Germline V gene data show CDR1 as MNHEY and CDR2 as SMNVEV (reference sequence). The CDR3 DNA is TGTGCCAGCAGTTTTGTGCCAACAGGGGAGGACGAGCAGTACTTC. Translation: CASSFVPTGEDEQYF.

This chain connects TRBV5-1 to TRBJ2-1; TRBD1 agrees at 7 bases. V was clipped by 0 bases and J by 7 bases; unmatched bases: 1. Germline CDR1 and CDR2: SGHRS and YFSETQ. CDR3 size: 13 residues. The CDR3 coding sequence is TGCGCCAGCAGCTTGGACAGGGGAAATGAGCAGTTCTTC. Its protein product is CASSLDRGNEQFF.

The rearrangement joins TRBV28 to TRBJ2-7; 10 bases align to TRBD2. The V gene's germline CDR1 is MDHEN and CDR2 SYDVKM. With 6 bases clipped from V and 4 bases from J, the junction kept 9 bases outside the gene matches. The CDR3 consists of 15 residues. The CDR3 coding sequence is TGTGCCAGCAGCCTAGGGGCTAGCGGGAGTTACGAGCAGTACTTC. It encodes CASSLGASGSYEQYF. Filled out from reference TRBV28 and TRBJ2-7, the complete variable domain reads DVKVTQSSRYLVKRTGEKVFLECVQDMDHENMFWYRQDPGLGLRLIYFSYDVKMKEKGDIPEGYSVSREKKERFSLILESASTNQTSMYLCASSLGASGSYEQYFGPGTRLTVT.

The V and J genes are TRBV4-3 and TRBJ2-2; D is perhaps TRBD2 (6 bases). CDR3 length: 18 amino acids. The germline gives CDR1 LGHNA, CDR2 YSLEER. Trimming cost V 5 bases and J 0 bases, with 19 bases left between them. In DNA, the CDR3 is TGCGCCAGCAGCTCGGGACTCGTAGCACCTGCGAACACCGGGGAGCTGTTTTTT. Residues: CASSSGLVAPANTGELFF.